This T cell receptor (beta chain) is from a study of long-term antiretroviral therapy in people with HIV. Study conclusions and caveats: Post-ART, diversity grew, though it stayed under transplant donor control levels.

By sample fraction, this clone is medium-sized. Its antigen is not identified. Survey-level immunoSEQ v3.0 assays were run. The repertoire was sequenced with immunoSEQ multiplex PCR; TCRdb's copy has only in-frame clones and lacks some. This table has more than 7,000 clones, about 76% appearing once. V dropped 3 bases and J dropped 7 bases, with 7 bases sitting between them. There are 13 residues in the CDR3. Germline CDR1 is MRHNA and CDR2 is SNTAGT. Sequences were derived from unsorted PBMCs, sampled about 0.9 years before starting antiretroviral therapy. J is TRBJ1-6 and V is TRBV6-4; D is ambiguous. This receptor was identified in a man aged 40-50 years with HIV. The CDR3 sequence: CASSDGWNSPLHF. The DNA of the CDR3 is TGTGCCAGCAGTGATGGGTGGAATTCACCCCTCCACTTT.